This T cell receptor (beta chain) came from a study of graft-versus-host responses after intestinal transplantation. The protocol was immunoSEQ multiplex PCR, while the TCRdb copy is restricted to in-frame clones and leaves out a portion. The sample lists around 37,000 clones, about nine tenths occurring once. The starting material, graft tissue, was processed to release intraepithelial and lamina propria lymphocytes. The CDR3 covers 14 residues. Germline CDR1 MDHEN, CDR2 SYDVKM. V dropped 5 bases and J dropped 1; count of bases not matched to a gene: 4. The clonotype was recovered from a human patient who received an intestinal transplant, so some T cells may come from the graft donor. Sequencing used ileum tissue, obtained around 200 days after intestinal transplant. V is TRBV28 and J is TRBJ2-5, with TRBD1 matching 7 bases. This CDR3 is CASSITGAQETQYF. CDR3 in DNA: TGTGCCAGCAGTATAACAGGGGCCCAAGAGACCCAGTACTTC. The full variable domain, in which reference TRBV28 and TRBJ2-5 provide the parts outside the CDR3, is DVKVTQSSRYLVKRTGEKVFLECVQDMDHENMFWYRQDPGLGLRLIYFSYDVKMKEKGDIPEGYSVSREKKERFSLILESASTNQTSMYLCASSITGAQETQYFGPGTRLLVL.